This TCR beta chain was sequenced in a study of glioma-infiltrating T cells. Overall study results and limits: Non-neoplastic patients had below-expected tissue-blood divergence, while all gliomas exceeded expectation. CDR3 overlap between tissue and blood was very small.

As to this clonotype: Its antigen is undetermined. This clone may be a read error of a much larger clone one base away.

The V gene's germline CDR1 is SGHRS and CDR2 YFSETQ. This CDR3 region has 17 residues. TCR alpha and beta CDR3 regions were amplified from RNA using iRepertoire nested multiplex PCR. For one-step reverse transcription and amplification, 100-400 ng of tissue mRNA or PBMC total RNA was used. One entry per CDR3 protein, called by TCRdb with MiXCR from the multiplex PCR reads. The repertoire includes around 99,000 distinct CDR3 sequences, 20% to 25% of them detected once, and under 45% sits in the top ten. J is TRBJ2-3 and V is TRBV5-1; 12 bases fit TRBD1. The sequencing input was glioma tissue, nonneoplastic brain tissue, or PBMCs (not recorded which). This sequence originates from a human donor with low-grade glioma or glioblastoma, undergoing nonglioma brain surgery, or in good health (not recorded which). The CDR3 sequence: CASSQLGQGASTNTQYF. As DNA, the CDR3 is TGCGCCAGCAGCCAGTTGGGACAGGGGGCGAGCACAAATACGCAGTATTTT.